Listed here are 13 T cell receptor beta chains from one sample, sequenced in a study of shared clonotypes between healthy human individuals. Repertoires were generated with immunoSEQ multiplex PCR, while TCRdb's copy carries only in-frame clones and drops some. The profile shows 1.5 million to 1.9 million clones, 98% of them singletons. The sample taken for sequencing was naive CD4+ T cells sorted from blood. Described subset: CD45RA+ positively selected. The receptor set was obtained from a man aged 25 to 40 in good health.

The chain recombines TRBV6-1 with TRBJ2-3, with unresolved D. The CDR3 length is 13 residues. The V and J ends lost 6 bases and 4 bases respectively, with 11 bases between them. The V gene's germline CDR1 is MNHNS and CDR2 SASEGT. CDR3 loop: CASRGIPPDTQYF. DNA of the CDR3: TGTGCCAGCAGGGGAATACCGCCAGATACGCAGTATTTT.

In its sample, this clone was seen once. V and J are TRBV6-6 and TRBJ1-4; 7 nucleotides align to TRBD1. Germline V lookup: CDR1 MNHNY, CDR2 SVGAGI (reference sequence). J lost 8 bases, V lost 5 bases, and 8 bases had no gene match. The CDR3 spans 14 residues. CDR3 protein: CASSPTGWNEKLFF. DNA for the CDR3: TGTGCCAGCAGTCCGACAGGGTGGAACGAAAAACTGTTTTTT.

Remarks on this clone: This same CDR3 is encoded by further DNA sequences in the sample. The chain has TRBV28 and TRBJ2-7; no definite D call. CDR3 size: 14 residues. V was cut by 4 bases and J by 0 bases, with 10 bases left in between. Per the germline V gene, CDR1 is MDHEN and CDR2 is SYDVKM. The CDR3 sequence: CASSSGSVSYEQYF. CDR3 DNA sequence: TGTGCCAGCAGTTCCGGTTCCGTCTCCTACGAGCAGTACTTC.

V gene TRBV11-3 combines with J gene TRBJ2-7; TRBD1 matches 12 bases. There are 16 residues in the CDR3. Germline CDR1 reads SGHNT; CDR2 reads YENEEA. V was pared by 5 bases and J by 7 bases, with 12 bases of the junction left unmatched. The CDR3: CASSPRGDRGQGEQYF. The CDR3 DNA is TGTGCCAGCAGCCCCCGAGGGGACAGGGGGCAAGGTGAGCAGTACTTC.

In DNA form, the CDR3 reads TGTGCCAGCACCACCGGCGGGTATCAGGCGTACGAGCAGTACTTC. Translating it yields CASTTGGYQAYEQYF. The gene calls are TRBV28 and TRBJ2-7; D is perhaps TRBD2 (5 bases). Trimming removed 7 bases from V and 4 bases from J, with 20 bases in between. This CDR3 has 15 residues. CDR1 and CDR2 (germline): MDHEN, SYDVKM.

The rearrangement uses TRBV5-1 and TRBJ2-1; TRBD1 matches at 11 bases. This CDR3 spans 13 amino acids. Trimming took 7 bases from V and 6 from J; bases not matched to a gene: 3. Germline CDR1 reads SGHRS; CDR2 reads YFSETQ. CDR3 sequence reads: CASRTGGFNEQFF. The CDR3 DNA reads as TGCGCCAGCCGGACAGGGGGCTTCAATGAGCAGTTCTTC.

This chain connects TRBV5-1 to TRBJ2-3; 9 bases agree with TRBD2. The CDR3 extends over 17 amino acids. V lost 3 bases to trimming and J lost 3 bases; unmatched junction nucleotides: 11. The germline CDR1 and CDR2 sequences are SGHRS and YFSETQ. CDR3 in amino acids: CASSSGLADRGTDTQYF. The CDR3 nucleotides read TGCGCCAGCAGCTCGGGACTAGCTGATAGGGGGACAGATACGCAGTATTTT.

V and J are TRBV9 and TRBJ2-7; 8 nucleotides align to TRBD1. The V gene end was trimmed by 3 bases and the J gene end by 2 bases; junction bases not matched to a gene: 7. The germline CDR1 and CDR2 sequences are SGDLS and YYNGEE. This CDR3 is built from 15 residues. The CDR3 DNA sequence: TGTGCCAGCAGCGCTGGAGGGACAGGTACCTACGAGCAGTACTTC. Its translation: CASSAGGTGTYEQYF. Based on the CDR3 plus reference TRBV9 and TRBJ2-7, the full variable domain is DSGVTQTPKHLITATGQRVTLRCSPRSGDLSVYWYQQSLDQGLQFLIQYYNGEERAKGNILERFSAQQFPDLHSELNLSSLELGDSALYFCASSAGGTGTYEQYFGPGTRLTVT.

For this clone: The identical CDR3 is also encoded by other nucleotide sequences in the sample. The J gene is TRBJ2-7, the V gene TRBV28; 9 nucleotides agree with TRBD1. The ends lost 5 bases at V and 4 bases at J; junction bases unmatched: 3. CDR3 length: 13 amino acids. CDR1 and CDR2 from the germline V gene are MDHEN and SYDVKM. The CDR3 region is CASSPGTGYEQYF. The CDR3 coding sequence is TGTGCCAGCAGTCCCGGGACAGGGTACGAGCAGTACTTC.

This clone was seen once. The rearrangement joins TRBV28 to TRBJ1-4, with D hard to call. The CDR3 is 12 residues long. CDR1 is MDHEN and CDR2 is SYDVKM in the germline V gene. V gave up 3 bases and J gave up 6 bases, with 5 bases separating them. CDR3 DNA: TGTGCCAGCAGTTTGACACATGAAAAACTGTTTTTT. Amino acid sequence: CASSLTHEKLFF.

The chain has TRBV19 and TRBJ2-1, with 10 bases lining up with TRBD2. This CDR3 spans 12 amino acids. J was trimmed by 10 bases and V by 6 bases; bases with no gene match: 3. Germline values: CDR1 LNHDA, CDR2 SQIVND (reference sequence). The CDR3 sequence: CASSLLAGEQFF. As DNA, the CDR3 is TGTGCCAGTAGCCTACTAGCGGGGGAGCAGTTCTTC.

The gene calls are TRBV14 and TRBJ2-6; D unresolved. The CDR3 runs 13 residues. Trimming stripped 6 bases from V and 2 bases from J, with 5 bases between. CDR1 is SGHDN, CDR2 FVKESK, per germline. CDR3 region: CASRVTGANVLTF. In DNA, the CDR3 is TGTGCCAGCAGGGTTACTGGGGCCAACGTCCTGACTTTC.

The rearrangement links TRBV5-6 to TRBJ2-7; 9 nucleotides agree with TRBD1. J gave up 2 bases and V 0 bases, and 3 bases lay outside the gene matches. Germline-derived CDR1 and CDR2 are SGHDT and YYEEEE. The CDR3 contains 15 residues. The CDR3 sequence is CASSLVTGGAYEQYF. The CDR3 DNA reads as TGTGCCAGCAGCTTGGTGACAGGGGGAGCCTACGAGCAGTACTTC.